This T cell receptor beta chain was obtained from a study of T cells in Graves' hyperthyroidism and ophthalmopathy. TCR beta CDR3 sequences were amplified from RNA transcripts. First-round RT-PCR targeting the TCR CDR3 was performed with the HTBI primer set. TCRdb used MiXCR to reprocess the multiplex PCR reads, holding one entry per CDR3 protein. This sample has roughly 660,000 distinct CDR3 sequences, with 15% to 20% found just once. Calling Graves' hyperthyroidism stable meant ophthalmopathy did not progress within 18 months. Investigators excluded patients with uncontrolled infection, other autoimmune disease, pregnancy or lactation. Germline lookup yields CDR1 SQVTM and CDR2 ANQGSEA. There are 16 residues in the CDR3. The J segment lost 3 bases and the V segment lost 3 bases, leaving 7 bases of the junction unmatched.

The chain combines TRBV29-1 with TRBJ2-3; 12 nucleotides match TRBD1. This clonotype originated in a man in his fifties with Graves' hyperthyroidism. Sequencing was carried out using blood. The CDR3 nucleotides read TGCAGCGTTGAGCGCCCGGGACAGGGGGCTACAGATACGCAGTATTTT. It is translated as CSVERPGQGATDTQYF.